Included here is one T cell receptor beta chain sequence, with context. Antigen unknown. The data belong to a study of response to subunit inactivated influenza vaccine. Overall study results and limits: Authors suggested each seasonal influenza vaccination recruits few new T cells.

CDR3 length equals 15 residues. Germline CDR1 and CDR2: DFQATT and SNEGSKA (reference sequence). V was shortened by 0 bases and J by 5 bases, with 17 bases between the two germline ends. One entry per CDR3 protein, called by TCRdb with MiXCR from the RT-PCR reads. The sample has about 830,000 distinct CDR3 sequences; approximately 17% are singletons. This rearrangement joins TRBV20-1 to TRBJ2-7; D tentatively fits TRBD1 or TRBD2 (5 bases each). The clonotype originates from a man in his forties or fifties who received an inactivated influenza vaccine. The starting material was PBMCs from blood, obtained more than 4 days after vaccination. The CDR3 reads CSARDVEGPVHEQYF. CDR3 nucleotide sequence: TGCAGTGCTAGAGATGTAGAGGGGCCGGTACACGAGCAGTACTTC.